A single TCR beta chain is shown here with its context. This record comes from a study of shared clonotypes between healthy human individuals. Germline CDR1 is MGHRA and CDR2 is YSYEKL. Trimming pared 0 bases from V and 3 bases from J, leaving 12 bases between. CDR3 length: 15 amino acids. The repertoire was sequenced with immunoSEQ multiplex PCR; TCRdb's copy has only in-frame clones and lacks some. The data hold about 560,000 clones, with roughly four fifths observed a single time. V usage is TRBV4-1 and J usage is TRBJ2-7; maybe TRBD1 (5 bases). The specimen sequenced was PBMCs. This TCR came from a woman between 40 and 50 years old in good health. Some clones in this sample may be carry-over from other donors' samples. The CDR3 here is CASSQDLDNFYEQYF. DNA for the CDR3: TGCGCCAGCAGCCAAGATCTGGACAACTTCTACGAGCAGTACTTC.